This T cell receptor (beta chain) emerged from a study of beta chain features in type 1 diabetes. Study as a whole: Patients and healthy donors were similar in age, gender and cell yields. Study-wide points: Whether HLA type influences TCRB rearrangement remained unresolved here. All four CD4+ subsets of Type 1 diabetes patients contained TCRB CDR3s that were moderately but significantly shorter.

Of note for this clone: Its target is not known.

Germline trimming cut 1 base from V and 4 bases from J; bases unmatched to any gene: 5. The CDR3 totals 14 residues. Per the germline V gene, CDR1 is GTSNPN and CDR2 is SVGIG (reference sequence). One heparinised draw of blood, averaging roughly 120 mL, came from each donor. Each of the CD4+ naive, central memory, regulatory and stem cell-like memory populations was sorted via CD45RO/CCR7/CD25/CD127/CD95/CD27. The sequenced template was cDNA made from the entire isolated RNA. Libraries were prepared by immunoSEQ multiplex PCR; TCRdb keeps only in-frame clonotypes and omits some of them. The sample holds about 710,000 clones, over 13% seen once.

The receptor's source is a man younger than 30 with type 1 diabetes. The chain links TRBV30 to TRBJ2-5; 8 bases map to TRBD2. Input material: naive CD4+ T cells from blood. As DNA, the CDR3 is TGTGCCTGGAGTGATCGGCTAGCGGGAGAGACCCAGTACTTC. It encodes CAWSDRLAGETQYF.